One sample yielded the 21 T cell receptor beta chains listed below, sequenced in a study of Graves' ophthalmopathy and Graves' hyperthyroidism. The study amplified TCR beta CDR3 regions using RNA transcripts. HTBI primers were employed in first-round RT-PCR, then a second-round multiplex PCR followed. TCRdb processed the multiplex PCR reads anew with MiXCR; each CDR3 protein has one entry. The top ten hold roughly an eighth of the sample, which has around 340,000 distinct CDR3 sequences, around a sixth seen once. Sequencing was performed on peripheral blood. All receptors derive from an adult man with Graves' ophthalmopathy.

This clonotype occurred a few times. The gene calls are TRBV7-8 and TRBJ2-2, with D hard to call. CDR3 length: 15 residues. Trimming pared 1 base from V and 1 base from J, leaving 7 bases between. The germline gives CDR1 SGHVS, CDR2 FQNEAQ. In DNA form, the CDR3 reads TGTGCCAGCAGCTTAGGGCCACGGAACACCGGGGAGCTGTTTTTT. Translated: CASSLGPRNTGELFF. The full variable domain, in which reference TRBV7-8 and TRBJ2-2 provide the parts outside the CDR3, is GAGVSQSPRYKVAKRGQDVALRCDPISGHVSLFWYQQALGQGPEFLTYFQNEAQLDKSGLPSDRFFAERPEGSVSTLKIQRTQQEDSAVYLCASSLGPRNTGELFFGEGSRLTVL.

This clonotype was counted at least ten times. V is TRBV20-1 and J is TRBJ1-1, with no clear D. The CDR3 covers 13 residues. Germline-derived CDR1 and CDR2 are DFQATT and SNEGSKA (reference sequence). The germline V and J ends were trimmed by 4 bases and 3 bases, with 12 bases remaining between them. The CDR3 protein is CSAIAGSDTEAFF. Here the CDR3 DNA reads TGCAGTGCTATTGCAGGTTCGGACACTGAAGCTTTCTTT.

V gene TRBV7-8 combines with J gene TRBJ2-7; possibly TRBD2 for D (5 bases). Trimming removed 6 bases from V and 3 bases from J, with 18 bases in between. The CDR3 runs to 15 residues. CDR1 is SGHVS and CDR2 is FQNEAQ in the germline V gene. CDR3 residues: CASSPTLWRSYEQYF. The DNA of the CDR3 is TGTGCCAGCAGTCCCACTCTATGGAGGAGCTACGAGCAGTACTTC. The whole variable domain, remainder taken from reference TRBV7-8 and TRBJ2-7, is GAGVSQSPRYKVAKRGQDVALRCDPISGHVSLFWYQQALGQGPEFLTYFQNEAQLDKSGLPSDRFFAERPEGSVSTLKIQRTQQEDSAVYLCASSPTLWRSYEQYFGPGTRLTVT.

This clonotype appeared many times. The CDR3 protein is CSARDRQRTSGFGELFF. CDR3 DNA: TGCAGTGCTAGAGATCGGCAGCGGACTAGCGGGTTCGGGGAGCTGTTTTTT. The rearrangement uses TRBV20-1 and TRBJ2-2; 11 bases line up with TRBD2. This CDR3 has 17 amino acids. Losses at the gene ends were 0 bases for V and 7 bases for J; bases not matched to a gene: 10. CDR1 DFQATT and CDR2 SNEGSKA come from the germline V gene (reference sequence).

There are many counts of this clonotype. The rearrangement joins TRBV5-1 to TRBJ1-1; D remains ambiguous. V lost 4 bases and J 1 base, leaving 11 bases between the germline ends. Germline V gene lookup returns CDR1 SGHRS and CDR2 YFSETQ. The CDR3 is 14 residues long. The CDR3 DNA is TGCGCCAGCAGCCTGGGCTATGGGAACACTGAAGCTTTCTTT. Its protein product is CASSLGYGNTEAFF.

This clonotype was seen repeatedly, ten times or more. The rearrangement joins TRBV2 to TRBJ1-5, with 9 bases matching TRBD1. The CDR3 spans 15 residues. Germline CDR1 reads SNHLY; CDR2 reads FYNNEI. V dropped 8 bases and J dropped 0; count of bases not matched to a gene: 5. CDR3 region: CASGTGRYSNQPQHF. The CDR3 coding sequence is TGTGCCAGCGGGACAGGGCGATATAGCAATCAGCCCCAGCATTTT.

This clonotype was counted many times. The rearrangement uses TRBV6-1 and TRBJ2-7; 10 bases agree with TRBD2. The J segment lost 4 bases and the V segment lost 3 bases, leaving 3 bases of the junction unmatched. Germline values: CDR1 MNHNS, CDR2 SASEGT. The CDR3 is made up of 14 amino acids. The CDR3 nucleotides are TGTGCCAGCAGTGATTTTAGCGGGGGGTACGAGCAGTACTTC. This gives the protein CASSDFSGGYEQYF.

The sample holds many counts of this clonotype. V is TRBV29-1 and J is TRBJ1-1; the D is unclear. V shed 6 bases and J shed 8 bases, with 16 bases lying between them. Germline loops: CDR1 SQVTM, CDR2 ANQGSEA. This CDR3 comprises 12 residues. CDR3: CSVRTVADEAFF. DNA of the CDR3: TGCAGCGTCCGAACCGTGGCAGACGAAGCTTTCTTT.

This clonotype has ten or more counts. This sequence joins TRBV2 and TRBJ2-7; D tentatively reads TRBD1 or TRBD2 (5 bases each). Germline loops: CDR1 SNHLY, CDR2 FYNNEI. The germline V and J ends were trimmed by 4 bases and 0 bases, with 13 bases remaining between them. This CDR3 is built from 15 residues. In nucleotides, the CDR3 is TGTGCCAGCAGTGTTGAGGGGCTGAGCTCCTACGAGCAGTACTTC. Its protein is CASSVEGLSSYEQYF.

At least ten counts were recorded for this clonotype. The V gene is TRBV6-1, the J gene TRBJ2-5; D is ambiguous. The germline V gene has CDR1 MNHNS and CDR2 SASEGT. Trimming left V 0 bases short and J 3 bases short, with 14 bases between. This CDR3 contains 16 residues. This chain's CDR3 is CASSEALRPPEETQYF. CDR3 coding DNA: TGTGCCAGCAGTGAAGCGCTTCGGCCCCCTGAAGAGACCCAGTACTTC.

This clonotype was counted many times. In DNA form, the CDR3 reads TGTGCCAGCAGCCGTGGAGGGAGGGAGCAGTACTTC. The encoded protein is CASSRGGREQYF. This chain connects TRBV11-2 to TRBJ2-7, with D perhaps TRBD2 (6 bases). CDR3 size: 12 residues. In germline, CDR1 is SGHAT, CDR2 FQNNGV. V lost 5 bases to trimming and J lost 7 bases, with 12 bases between them.

This clonotype has at least ten counts. This rearrangement joins TRBV27 to TRBJ2-2; D remains ambiguous. Trimming removed 2 bases from V and 6 bases from J, with 4 bases in between. Per germline, CDR1 MNHEY and CDR2 SMNVEV (reference sequence). CDR3 length: 12 amino acids. DNA of the CDR3: TGTGCCAGCAGTTTAATGGCCGGGGAGCTGTTTTTT. It yields the protein CASSLMAGELFF.

This clonotype was detected many times. The gene calls are TRBV7-8 and TRBJ2-7; the match to TRBD1 covers 7 bases. CDR3 length: 15 residues. The germline V gene has CDR1 SGHVS and CDR2 FQNEAQ. Losses at the gene ends were 2 bases for V and 3 bases for J; bases not matched to a gene: 7. Written as DNA, the CDR3 is TGTGCCAGCAGCTTAAACCGGGACAGAGGCTACGAGCAGTACTTC. This encodes CASSLNRDRGYEQYF.

This clonotype was observed many times. CDR3: CASSLSAQGSSYEQYF. The CDR3 coding sequence is TGTGCCAGCAGCCTTTCAGCACAGGGGTCTTCCTACGAGCAGTACTTC. J is TRBJ2-7 and V is TRBV7-8; 7 bases map to TRBD1. The CDR3 covers 16 residues. Germline V gene lookup returns CDR1 SGHVS and CDR2 FQNEAQ. V was pared by 5 bases and J by 1 base, with 11 bases of the junction left unmatched.

This clonotype was detected ten times or more. The J gene is TRBJ1-1, the V gene TRBV6-1, with D possibly matching TRBD1 (5 bases). The V and J ends lost 6 bases and 2 bases respectively, with 13 bases between them. The CDR3 contains 14 residues. Germline CDR1 reads MNHNS; CDR2 reads SASEGT. Here the CDR3 reads CASSKRRGNTEAFF. For the CDR3, the DNA is TGTGCCAGCAGCAAAAGGAGGGGTAACACTGAAGCTTTCTTT.

The sample holds many counts of this clonotype. The chain uses TRBV6-5 and TRBJ2-7; D is undetermined. The CDR3 length is 14 residues. The germline gives CDR1 MNHEY, CDR2 SVGAGI. Trimming cost V 0 bases and J 2 bases, with 8 bases left between them. In nucleotides, the CDR3 is TGTGCCAGCAGTTACTCGTACTCCGCCTACGAGCAGTACTTC. Translated, it gives CASSYSYSAYEQYF.

The chain employs TRBV7-9 and TRBJ1-2, with 7 bases lining up with TRBD1. The CDR3 totals 14 residues. Germline V gene lookup returns CDR1 SEHNR and CDR2 FQNEAQ (reference sequence). The trim removed 5 bases at V and 5 bases at J, leaving 8 bases unmatched. Here the CDR3 reads CASSRGTEGYGYTF. The CDR3 DNA reads as TGTGCCAGCAGCCGTGGGACAGAGGGTTATGGCTACACCTTC.

This clonotype has a count of ten or more. V and J are TRBV20-1 and TRBJ2-7; 12 positions match TRBD2. Germline loops: CDR1 DFQATT, CDR2 SNEGSKA (reference sequence). The CDR3 has 18 residues. The V gene end was trimmed by 0 bases and the J gene end by 0 bases; junction bases not matched to a gene: 9. CDR3: CSARDAGTSGRSSYEQYF. CDR3 nucleotides: TGCAGTGCTAGAGATGCCGGGACTAGCGGGCGGAGCTCCTACGAGCAGTACTTC.

This clonotype was counted ten times or more. CDR3 residues: CASRRYTGFSNQPQHF. For the CDR3, the DNA is TGTGCCAGCAGACGCTATACAGGTTTCAGCAATCAGCCCCAGCATTTT. The rearrangement links TRBV6-1 to TRBJ1-5; possible D gene TRBD1, 5 bases. The CDR3 is 16 amino acids. V lost 6 bases and J 1 base, leaving 16 bases between the germline ends. Looked up from germline, CDR1 is MNHNS and CDR2 is SASEGT.

This clonotype was seen repeatedly, ten times or more. V gene TRBV14 combines with J gene TRBJ1-1; 9 nucleotides agree with TRBD1. The CDR3 is made up of 15 amino acids. Germline CDR1 and CDR2: SGHDN and FVKESK. J was trimmed by 1 base and V by 0 bases; bases with no gene match: 0. This chain's CDR3 is CASSQETGGNTEAFF. The CDR3 region has the DNA TGTGCCAGCAGCCAAGAGACAGGGGGGAACACTGAAGCTTTCTTT.

Many counts were recorded for this clonotype. The chain is built from TRBV11-1 and TRBJ1-2, with D possibly matching TRBD1 (5 bases). V was trimmed by 2 bases and J by 2 bases, leaving 15 bases between them. Germline-derived CDR1 and CDR2 are SGHAT and FQDESV (reference sequence). CDR3 length equals 16 residues. The CDR3 loop is CASSLTGKERNYGYTF. CDR3 in DNA: TGTGCCAGCAGCTTAACAGGAAAGGAGAGGAACTATGGCTACACCTTC.